The 29 T cell receptor beta chains below come from one sample, sequenced in a study of blood T cell repertoires in COVID-19. Here immunoSEQ multiplex PCR was the method, and the copy in TCRdb shows in-frame clones only, minus some. The repertoire includes approximately 400,000 clones, more than 75% of them detected once, and 1% to 1.5% sits in the top ten. The sample taken for sequencing was PBMCs or T cells enriched from blood (not recorded which). These receptor sequences come from a man aged 25 to 40 who had recovered from COVID-19.

The rearrangement uses TRBV19 and TRBJ2-5; perhaps TRBD2 as D (6 bases). Germline V gene data show CDR1 as LNHDA and CDR2 as SQIVND (reference sequence). The CDR3 loop spans 14 amino acids. V lost 7 bases, J lost 3 bases, and 15 bases lay in between. This CDR3 is CASTNPGLKETQYF. In DNA, the CDR3 is TGTGCCAGTACCAATCCGGGACTCAAAGAGACCCAGTACTTC.

In DNA, the CDR3 is TGTGCCAGCAGCCCTTGGGCGGGGGCCTACGAGCAGTACTTC. Translating it yields CASSPWAGAYEQYF. The chain combines TRBV7-8 with TRBJ2-7, with 7 bases that match TRBD2. Germline CDR1 is SGHVS and CDR2 is FQNEAQ. The CDR3 contains 14 residues. The junction had 6 bases not matched to a gene; V was cut back by 5 bases and J by 2 bases.

The rearrangement uses TRBV7-2 and TRBJ1-1, with a weak D call TRBD1 (6 bases). Trimming took off 5 bases at V and 2 bases at J, with 12 bases between the two ends. The CDR3 totals 14 residues. CDR1 and CDR2 from the germline V gene are SGHTA and FQGNSA. The DNA of the CDR3 is TGTGCCAGCAGCATTATACAGGGAAACACTGAAGCTTTCTTT. It specifies CASSIIQGNTEAFF.

The chain links TRBV5-1 to TRBJ2-6; 7 bases align to TRBD1. Germline V gene lookup returns CDR1 SGHRS and CDR2 YFSETQ. The CDR3 covers 19 residues. V was clipped by 4 bases and J by 2 bases; unmatched bases: 15. The CDR3 sequence is CASSQDQSGGVPGANVLTF. The CDR3, as DNA: TGCGCCAGCAGCCAGGATCAGTCAGGGGGTGTACCTGGGGCCAACGTCCTGACTTTC.

The chain links TRBV14 to TRBJ2-2, with a tentative D call TRBD1 (5 bases). Trimming shortened V by 5 bases and J by 1 base, and 14 bases separated the two germline ends. The CDR3 contains 16 residues. Germline V gene lookup returns CDR1 SGHDN and CDR2 FVKESK. CDR3 protein: CASSAGPSWNTGELFF. The CDR3 DNA reads as TGTGCCAGCAGCGCAGGGCCAAGCTGGAACACCGGGGAGCTGTTTTTT. Full variable domain (rest looked up from reference TRBV14 and TRBJ2-2): EAGVTQFPSHSVIEKGQTVTLRCDPISGHDNLYWYRRVMGKEIKFLLHFVKESKQDESGMPNNRFLAERTGGTYSTLKVQPAELEDSGVYFCASSAGPSWNTGELFFGEGSRLTVL.

The chain recombines TRBV2 with TRBJ1-1; 7 nucleotides agree with TRBD1. The CDR3 has 14 residues. The ends lost 4 bases at V and 5 bases at J; junction bases unmatched: 7. Looked up from germline, CDR1 is SNHLY and CDR2 is FYNNEI. In nucleotides, the CDR3 is TGTGCCAGCAGTGCAGGGGGTCCGAGGACTGAAGCTTTCTTT. Translated, it gives CASSAGGPRTEAFF. The full variable domain, with the rest looked up from reference TRBV2 and TRBJ1-1, is EPEVTQTPSHQVTQMGQEVILRCVPISNHLYFYWYRQILGQKVEFLVSFYNNEISEKSEIFDDQFSVERPDGSNFTLKIRSTKLEDSAMYFCASSAGGPRTEAFFGQGTRLTVV.

CDR3 in amino acids: CASLDYSNQPQHF. Here the CDR3 DNA reads TGTGCCAGTCTGGACTATAGCAATCAGCCCCAGCATTTT. The chain links TRBV6-5 to TRBJ1-5, with D hard to call. The CDR3 has 13 residues. V was trimmed by 9 bases and J by 0 bases, leaving 9 bases between them. Germline assignment: CDR1 MNHEY and CDR2 SVGAGI.

The chain combines TRBV6-5 with TRBJ1-2, with D possibly being TRBD1 (6 bases). The ends were cut back, 8 bases at V and 7 bases at J, with 23 bases in the middle. CDR3 size: 15 residues. Germline V CDR1 and CDR2: MNHEY, SVGAGI. DNA of the CDR3: TGTGCCAGCGGCGAATTTATACAGGGAGTAGGTGGCTACACCTTC. Amino acid sequence: CASGEFIQGVGGYTF.

The chain is built from TRBV4-2 and TRBJ1-4; 11 bases are shared with TRBD1. Germline V gives CDR1 LGHNA, CDR2 YNFKEQ. V was pared by 4 bases and J by 7 bases, with 2 bases of the junction left unmatched. This CDR3 is built from 14 residues. The CDR3 DNA follows: TGTGCCAGCAGCCGCGGGACAGGGGGTGAAAAACTGTTTTTT. This gives the protein CASSRGTGGEKLFF.

The V and J genes are TRBV14 and TRBJ2-7, with 10 bases that match TRBD1. J gave up 4 bases and V 1 base, and 1 base lay outside the gene matches. The germline gives CDR1 SGHDN, CDR2 FVKESK. The CDR3 has 14 amino acids. The CDR3 DNA reads TGTGCCAGCAGCCAAGGACAGGGGGCGTACGAGCAGTACTTC. Its protein product is CASSQGQGAYEQYF.

The J gene is TRBJ1-1, the V gene TRBV6-2 or TRBV6-3; 7 bases map to TRBD1. CDR1 is MNHEY and CDR2 is SVGEGT in the germline V gene. V shed 5 bases and J 1 base; nucleotides not matched to a gene: 4. CDR3 length: 14 residues. The CDR3 region is CASSGRGWNTEAFF. CDR3 coding DNA: TGTGCCAGCAGTGGCAGGGGGTGGAACACTGAAGCTTTCTTT.

This clone was seen just once. The rearrangement links TRBV6-5 to TRBJ1-5; D remains unclear. The CDR3 extends over 13 amino acids. Germline V gene data show CDR1 as MNHEY and CDR2 as SVGAGI. V lost 7 bases to trimming and J lost 6 bases, with 13 bases between them. DNA of the CDR3: TGTGCCAGCACCCCGATCGAGTCTCAGCCCCAGCATTTT. Translation gives CASTPIESQPQHF.

This chain joins TRBV10-3 and TRBJ1-1, with a possible D match to TRBD1 (6 bases). With 2 bases removed from V and 0 bases from J, the gap between germline ends came to 13 bases. CDR1 is ENHRY and CDR2 is SYGVKD in the germline V gene. The CDR3 is made up of 16 amino acids. CDR3 in amino acids: CAISERGGQLNTEAFF. The CDR3 DNA reads TGTGCCATCAGTGAGAGGGGTGGACAGTTGAACACTGAAGCTTTCTTT.

The chain joins TRBV7-6 to TRBJ2-1; D is perhaps TRBD1 (6 bases). The CDR3 consists of 18 residues. V dropped 6 bases and J dropped 1 base, with 22 bases sitting between them. The germline gives CDR1 SGHVS, CDR2 FNYEAQ. As DNA, the CDR3 is TGTGCCAGCAGTCGATCACCCCTACAGGGCTCTTCCTACAATGAGCAGTTCTTC. As protein: CASSRSPLQGSSYNEQFF. Variable domain in full (rest from reference TRBV7-6 and TRBJ2-1): GAGVSQSPRYKVTKRGQDVALRCDPISGHVSLYWYRQALGQGPEFLTYFNYEAQQDKSGLPNDRFSAERPEGSISTLTIQRTEQRDSAMYRCASSRSPLQGSSYNEQFFGPGTRLTVL.

J is TRBJ2-1 and V is TRBV7-2; TRBD2 matches at 9 bases. Losses at the gene ends were 2 bases for V and 6 bases for J; bases not matched to a gene: 8. CDR1 is SGHTA, CDR2 FQGNSA, per germline. The CDR3 is 16 amino acids. CDR3 sequence reads: CASSLNGGGASNEQFF. The CDR3 region has the DNA TGTGCCAGCAGCTTAAACGGCGGGGGGGCCTCCAATGAGCAGTTCTTC.

The J gene is TRBJ1-1, the V gene TRBV6-5; 7 nucleotides line up with TRBD1. CDR3 length: 12 residues. Germline loops: CDR1 MNHEY, CDR2 SVGAGI. The junction had 6 bases not matched to a gene; V was cut back by 10 bases and J by 4 bases. CDR3 protein: CATTGATTEAFF. CDR3 DNA sequence: TGTGCCACCACAGGGGCTACCACTGAAGCTTTCTTT.

The gene calls are TRBV10-3 and TRBJ1-4; a possible D gene is TRBD1 (5 bases). This CDR3 is 14 amino acids long. The V gene lost 0 bases and the J gene lost 7 bases, with 9 bases spanning the gap. Looked up from germline, CDR1 is ENHRY and CDR2 is SYGVKD. CDR3 region: CAISESGGVEKLFF. DNA of the CDR3: TGTGCCATCAGTGAGTCAGGAGGGGTTGAAAAACTGTTTTTT.

The chain recombines TRBV13 with TRBJ2-1; D is unresolved. Looked up from germline, CDR1 is PRHDT and CDR2 is FYEKMQ (reference sequence). The CDR3 totals 15 residues. The V and J ends lost 3 bases and 0 bases respectively, with 9 bases between them. This CDR3 reads CASSFYTTSYNEQFF. For the CDR3, the DNA is TGTGCCAGCAGCTTTTATACTACCTCCTACAATGAGCAGTTCTTC. The full variable domain, rest sourced from reference TRBV13 and TRBJ2-1, is AAGVIQSPRHLIKEKRETATLKCYPIPRHDTVYWYQQGPGQDPQFLISFYEKMQSDKGSIPDRFSAQQFSDYHSELNMSSLELGDSALYFCASSFYTTSYNEQFFGPGTRLTVL.

The chain combines TRBV19 with TRBJ1-2; D ambiguous. The CDR3 consists of 14 residues. V lost 7 bases and J lost 1, with 13 bases in between. Germline lookup yields CDR1 LNHDA and CDR2 SQIVND (reference sequence). The DNA of the CDR3 is TGTGCCAGTACCTCCGACATGAATAACTATGGCTACACCTTC. This translates into CASTSDMNNYGYTF.

This rearrangement joins TRBV28 to TRBJ2-1; weak D call: TRBD2 (6 bases). The CDR3 totals 12 residues. The V end was cut by 8 bases, the J end by 7 bases, with 12 bases between. In germline, CDR1 is MDHEN, CDR2 SYDVKM. The CDR3 coding sequence is TGTGCCAGCTCAATGCGGGGAAATGAGCAGTTCTTC. Translated, it gives CASSMRGNEQFF.

The chain couples TRBV18 to TRBJ2-7; D is possibly TRBD2 (6 bases). This CDR3 contains 12 residues. Per the germline V gene, CDR1 is KGHSH and CDR2 is LQKENI. V was shortened by 6 bases and J by 5 bases, with 11 bases between the two germline ends. As DNA, the CDR3 is TGTGCCAGCTCCTGGACGGGGGACGAGCAGTACTTC. The encoded protein is CASSWTGDEQYF.

This clone showed up just a few times. V and J are TRBV27 and TRBJ1-1; D is perhaps TRBD1 (5 bases). Germline V gives CDR1 MNHEY, CDR2 SMNVEV (reference sequence). Between the trimmed V and J ends, which lost 0 bases and 7 bases, there was a span of 12 bases. CDR3 length equals 14 residues. The CDR3 protein is CASSLSLGGDEAFF. DNA for the CDR3: TGTGCCAGCAGTTTATCGCTGGGAGGGGATGAAGCTTTCTTT.

The V gene is TRBV5-1, the J gene TRBJ1-4; D gene ambiguous. CDR1 SGHRS and CDR2 YFSETQ come from the germline V gene. V was clipped by 1 base and J by 5 bases, with 9 bases between them. The CDR3 is 14 residues long. The CDR3 loop reads CASSLNWQNEKLFF. The CDR3 DNA reads as TGCGCCAGCAGCTTGAATTGGCAGAATGAAAAACTGTTTTTT.

The genes are TRBV7-9 and TRBJ2-4, with 7 nucleotides matching TRBD2. V lost 2 bases and J lost 14; bases outside the gene matches: 9. This CDR3 contains 13 residues. The germline CDR1 and CDR2 sequences are SEHNR and FQNEAQ (reference sequence). CDR3 sequence: CASSLNDRGDEYF. DNA of the CDR3: TGTGCCAGCAGCTTAAACGATCGGGGGGACGAGTACTTC.

This clone was observed a handful of times. V gene TRBV23-1 combines with J gene TRBJ1-2; TRBD1 might be the D (6 bases). TRBV23-1 has ORF status, its function being uncertain. There are 11 residues in the CDR3. V was cut by 7 bases and J by 7 bases, with 10 bases left in between. CDR3 sequence: CASTQGPGYTF. In DNA, the CDR3 is TGCGCCAGCACCCAGGGGCCTGGCTACACCTTC.

In its sample, this clone was seen once. The chain has TRBV5-4 and TRBJ1-1; D is undetermined. The CDR3 has 14 residues. Per germline, CDR1 SGHNT and CDR2 YYREEE (reference sequence). Trimming took off 2 bases at V and 1 base at J, with 9 bases between the two ends. CDR3 loop: CASSLKTGNTEAFF. CDR3 DNA sequence: TGTGCCAGCAGCTTAAAGACGGGGAACACTGAAGCTTTCTTT.

The V gene is TRBV9, the J gene TRBJ2-2; 7 bases are a match to TRBD2. From germline, CDR1 is SGDLS and CDR2 YYNGEE. V lost 3 bases and J lost 2; bases outside the gene matches: 13. This CDR3 spans 18 amino acids. The CDR3 region is CASSATPSGGGNTGELFF. CDR3 bases: TGTGCCAGCAGCGCAACCCCCTCTGGGGGGGGAAACACCGGGGAGCTGTTTTTT.

This clone was picked up a small number of times. The chain carries TRBV5-4 and TRBJ2-1; TRBD1 aligns across 9 bases. Germline V lookup: CDR1 SGHNT, CDR2 YYREEE (reference sequence). V was pared by 0 bases and J by 5 bases, with 6 bases of the junction left unmatched. The CDR3 length is 16 residues. The CDR3 spells CASSLGGQGPNNEQFF. The DNA of the CDR3 is TGTGCCAGCAGCTTGGGCGGACAGGGGCCGAACAATGAGCAGTTCTTC.

This rearrangement joins TRBV5-1 to TRBJ2-2, with a weak D call TRBD1 (5 bases). Trimming took 2 bases from V and 7 from J, leaving 18 bases between them. CDR3 length: 16 residues. Germline V gives CDR1 SGHRS, CDR2 YFSETQ. The CDR3 sequence: CASSLREVGVGGELFF. Written as DNA, the CDR3 is TGCGCCAGCAGCTTAAGAGAAGTAGGGGTCGGCGGGGAGCTGTTTTTT. Variable domain in full (rest from reference TRBV5-1 and TRBJ2-2): KAGVTQTPRYLIKTRGQQVTLSCSPISGHRSVSWYQQTPGQGLQFLFEYFSETQRNKGNFPGRFSGRQFSNSRSEMNVSTLELGDSALYLCASSLREVGVGGELFFGEGSRLTVL.